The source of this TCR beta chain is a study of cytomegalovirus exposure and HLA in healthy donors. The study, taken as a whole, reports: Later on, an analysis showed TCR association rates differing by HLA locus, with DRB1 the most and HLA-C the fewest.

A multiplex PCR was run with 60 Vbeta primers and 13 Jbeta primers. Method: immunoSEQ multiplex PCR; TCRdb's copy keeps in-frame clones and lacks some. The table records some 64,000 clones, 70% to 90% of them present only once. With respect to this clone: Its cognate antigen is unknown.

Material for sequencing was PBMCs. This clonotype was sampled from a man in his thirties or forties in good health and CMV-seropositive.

CDR3 coding DNA: TGTGCCATCAGTGTGGCGGGAGGGCCAAGGATCACAGATACGCAGTATTTT. It yields the protein CAISVAGGPRITDTQYF. V usage is TRBV10-3 and J usage is TRBJ2-3; TRBD2 aligns across 9 bases. Germline V gives CDR1 ENHRY, CDR2 SYGVKD. The CDR3 is 17 amino acids. J lost 2 bases, V lost 4 bases, and 10 bases had no gene match.